This T cell receptor beta chain is drawn from a study of T-cell memory formation after mild COVID-19. Turning to the study itself: TCR clusters largely stayed donor specific.

This CDR3 has 14 amino acids. V lost 0 bases to trimming and J lost 8 bases, with 13 bases between them. Looked up from germline, CDR1 is LGHNA and CDR2 is YSLEER. Of note for this clonotype: Its matching antigen is unknown.

Regarding the study as a whole: Pre-infection memory carried some responding clones, suggesting that cross-reactive memory joined. CD4+ contracting clones were found mainly in CM and EM, and CD8+ ones in EMRA.

A 5'RACE reaction primed in the constant segment made cDNA libraries of TCR alpha and TCR beta, and these carried sample barcodes and UMIs. TCRdb used MiXCR to reprocess the 5' RACE reads, holding one entry per CDR3 protein. The sample lists 250,000 to 300,000 distinct CDR3 sequences, roughly 18% occurring once. Material: PBMCs or a T cell subset sorted from them (not recorded which). The clonotype originates from a man aged 18-30 years who had mild COVID-19 (a few samples of this study predate the infection). Cell type and time point are not known. This chain joins TRBV4-3 and TRBJ1-2; D unresolved. CDR3 protein: CASSQDTLRSGYTF. Here the CDR3 DNA reads TGCGCCAGCAGCCAAGATACCCTGAGGAGCGGCTACACCTTC.